This T cell receptor beta chain was profiled in a study of early T cells in non-severe SARS-CoV-2 infection. This clonotype is a singleton in its sample. Unique molecular identifiers were affixed to single, distinct cDNA molecules. TCRdb processed the 5' RACE reads anew with MiXCR; each CDR3 protein has one entry. The table includes around 62,000 distinct CDR3 sequences, around 4.9% detected once. The sequenced sample consisted of whole blood. The TCR was taken from an adult who was a healthcare worker with PCR-confirmed SARS-CoV-2 infection or an uninfected control (not recorded which).

The CDR3 sequence is CASSLFAGTYEQYF. CDR3 DNA sequence: TGTGCCAGCAGTTTGTTTGCGGGGACCTACGAGCAGTACTTC. V is TRBV12-3 or TRBV12-4 and J is TRBJ2-7; maybe TRBD2 (6 bases). Trimming cost V 3 bases and J 2 bases, with 11 bases left between them. The CDR3 sequence is 14 residues long.